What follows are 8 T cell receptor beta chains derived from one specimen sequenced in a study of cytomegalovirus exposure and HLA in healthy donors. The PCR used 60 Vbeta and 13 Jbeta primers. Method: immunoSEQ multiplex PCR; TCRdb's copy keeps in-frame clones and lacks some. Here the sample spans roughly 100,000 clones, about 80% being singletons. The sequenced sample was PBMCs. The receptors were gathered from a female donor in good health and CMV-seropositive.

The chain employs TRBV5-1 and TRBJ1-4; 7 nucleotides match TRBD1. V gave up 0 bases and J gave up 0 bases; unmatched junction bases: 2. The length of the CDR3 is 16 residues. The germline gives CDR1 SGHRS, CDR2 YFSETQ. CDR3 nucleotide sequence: TGCGCCAGCAGCTTGGCAGGGGGTTCAACTAATGAAAAACTGTTTTTT. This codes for CASSLAGGSTNEKLFF.

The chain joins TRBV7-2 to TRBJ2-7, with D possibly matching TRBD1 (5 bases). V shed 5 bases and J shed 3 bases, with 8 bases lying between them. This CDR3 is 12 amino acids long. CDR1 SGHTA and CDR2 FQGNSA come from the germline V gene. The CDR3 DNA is TGTGCCAGCAGCACAGGTTTCTACGAGCAGTACTTC. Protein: CASSTGFYEQYF.

CDR3 sequence reads: CAWRTGGIDGYTF. CDR3 nucleotides: TGTGCCTGGAGGACAGGGGGAATTGATGGCTACACCTTC. The V gene is TRBV30, the J gene TRBJ1-2, with 9 bases aligning to TRBD1. The V gene end was trimmed by 3 bases and the J gene end by 6 bases; junction bases not matched to a gene: 5. The CDR3 consists of 13 residues. Germline V CDR1 and CDR2: GTSNPN, SVGIG (reference sequence).

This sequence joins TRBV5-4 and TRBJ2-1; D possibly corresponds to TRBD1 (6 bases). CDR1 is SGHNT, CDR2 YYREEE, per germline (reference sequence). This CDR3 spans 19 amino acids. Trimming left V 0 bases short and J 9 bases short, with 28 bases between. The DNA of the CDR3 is TGTGCCAGCAGCTTGGCTCGATTCGGGCTTCCGTACAGGGTTGGTGAGCAGTTCTTC. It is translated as CASSLARFGLPYRVGEQFF.

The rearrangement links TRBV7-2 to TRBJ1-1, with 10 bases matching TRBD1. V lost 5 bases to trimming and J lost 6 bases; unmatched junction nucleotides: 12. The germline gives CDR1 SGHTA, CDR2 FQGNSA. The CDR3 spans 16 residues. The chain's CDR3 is CASSARQGAFLAEAFF. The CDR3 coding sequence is TGTGCCAGCAGCGCGAGACAGGGGGCTTTTCTGGCTGAAGCTTTCTTT.

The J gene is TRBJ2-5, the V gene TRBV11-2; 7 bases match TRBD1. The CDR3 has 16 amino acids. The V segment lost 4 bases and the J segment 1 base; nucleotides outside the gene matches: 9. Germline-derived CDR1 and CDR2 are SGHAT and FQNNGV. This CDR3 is CASSSLDRAIQETQYF. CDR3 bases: TGTGCCAGCAGCTCTCTAGACAGGGCGATCCAAGAGACCCAGTACTTC.

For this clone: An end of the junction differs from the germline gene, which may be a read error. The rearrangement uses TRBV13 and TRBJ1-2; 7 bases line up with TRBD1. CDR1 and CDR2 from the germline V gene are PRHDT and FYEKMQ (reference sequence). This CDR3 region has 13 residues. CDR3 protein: CASSLGGRNGYTF. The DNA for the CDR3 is TGTGCCAGCAGTTTAGGGGGCCGGAATGGCTACACCTTC.

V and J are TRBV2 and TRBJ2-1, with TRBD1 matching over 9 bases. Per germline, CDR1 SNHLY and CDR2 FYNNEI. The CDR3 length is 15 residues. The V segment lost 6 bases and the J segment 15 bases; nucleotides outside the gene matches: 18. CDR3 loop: CASRSGTGSSLYRFF. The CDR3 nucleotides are TGTGCCAGCAGATCCGGGACAGGGAGCTCGTTGTATCGGTTCTTC.